This T cell receptor (beta chain) came from a study of beta chain features in type 1 diabetes (dated by TCRdb to the late 2010s). With respect to the entire study: No differences in mean age, gender distribution, total cell number or subset yield were found between patients and healthy donors. Whereas all 28 donors provided naive and central memory subsets, regulatory and stem cell-like memory subsets were isolated from just 8 patients and roughly eight healthy donors. In the study, recently diagnosed type 1 diabetes patients and matched healthy donors were compared on the TCRB repertoires of their sorted circulating CD4+ T cell subsets. Across all samples, roughly 110,000,000 sorted cells were examined, and cell number per subset correlated strongly with RNA yield. Overall study results and their limits: Fewer insertions and more nucleotide deletions at VDJ recombination sites were observed in patients with type 1 diabetes, implying thymic rearrangement abnormalities. A moderate but significant shortening of TCRB CDR3 length was observed in type 1 diabetes patients in all four CD4+ subsets. Because the HLA sub-analyses included only small numbers of individuals, any influence of HLA type on TCRB rearrangement was left unresolved. Naive, central memory and regulatory TCRB repertoires appeared to be more alike among patients than among healthy donors. PCR may preferentially amplify shorter templates, but because patient and control samples were amplified and corrected together, any resulting skew would affect both groups equally. Because cDNA was sequenced instead of genomic DNA, highly expressing activated cells could be over-represented, though the groups showed no difference in activation or CD3 levels.

The entire amount of isolated RNA was reverse transcribed using the High Capacity cDNA Reverse Transcription Kit, so the sequenced TCRB transcripts were expressed ones. Naive, central memory and regulatory T cell samples underwent deep immunoSEQ sequencing, averaging around 3.7 million total reads per sample. After sorted cells were lysed in RLT buffer, RNA was extracted with DNase-treated RNeasy Micro or Mini kits, with the choice depending on cell number. Each cell subset was processed separately to prevent cross-contamination, with patient and healthy donor samples processed together. TCRB sequences were amplified from cDNA with the immunoSEQ multiplex PCR, producing 87-bp fragments spanning the CDR3 region. Sequencing of the amplicons was done on the Illumina HiSeq platform. The paper's data handling went like this. PCR bias was computationally corrected using synthetic template baselines, reads within Hamming distance 2 were collapsed, and singletons that could not be merged were discarded. By aligning reads against IMGT, V, D and J genes, CDR3 length, and insertions or deletions at six rearrangement sites were assigned. Clonotype counts were normalized to sorted cell number within each subset before computing true diversity and Gini coefficients with the tcR R package. The overlap coefficient, calculated on TCRB nucleotide sequences, was used to measure repertoire sharing. TCRdb holds this immuneACCESS table with in-frame rearrangements only. Some clones are missing; in checked studies, unresolved V genes explain under half, and the rest has no known cause. V and J calls and clone size are given by that table; D and trimming were obtained from the DNA. Counted in this sample were approximately 150,000 clones; around 13% of them appeared once. The ten top clones hold under 1.5% of the sample.

Each donor gave one peripheral blood draw, approximately 110 mL on average, collected into heparinised tubes. A BD FACSAria II was used to sort naive, central memory, regulatory and stem cell-like memory CD4+ T cells with a panel that included CD45RO, CCR7, CD25, CD127, CD95 and CD27. All sorted populations exceeded 95% purity. PBMCs were separated immediately by Lymphoprep density gradient centrifugation and were stained directly, without being cultured. So that batch effects would be minimized, each experiment stained and sorted samples in pairs, pairing one healthy donor with one patient. About this clone itself: What this receptor recognizes is not known. Per-base qualities were not stored, and no clone one base away is much larger.

CDR1 and CDR2 are read off the germline V gene as SGHRS and YFSETQ. Its CDR3 holds 14 amino acids, cysteine through phenylalanine. Here the CDR3 DNA is all that survives: 42 bases in frame from base 1. The V end gives up 4 bases and the J end 0 bases, leaving 3 bases in the junction not matched to a gene. The sequence was obtained from a man aged 18 to 29 with type 1 diabetes. The chain was built from TRBV5-1 and TRBJ1-2; the central 7 bases match TRBD1. The sequenced sample was central memory CD4+ T cells from blood. The CDR3 protein sequence reads: CASSTGDSNYGYTF. The DNA is as follows: TGCGCCAGCAGCACAGGGGACTCTAACTATGGCTACACCTTC.